This TCR beta chain was observed in a study of T cell responses to AZD1222 COVID-19 vaccine. About this clone: Its antigen remains unidentified.

Study findings and constraints: The peak T cell response came first, and repertoires were sampled only after it.

J gave up 4 bases and V 1 base, and 6 bases lay outside the gene matches. There are 18 residues in the CDR3. CDR1 LNHNV and CDR2 YYDKDF come from the germline V gene (reference sequence). The method was immunoSEQ multiplex PCR; TCRdb's version includes in-frame clones alone and lacks a portion of them. This table holds about 160,000 clones, approximately 90% found once. The clonotype originates from an adult in good health. Sample: peripheral blood, taken on day 0 of AZD1222 vaccination. The chain joins TRBV15 to TRBJ2-2; TRBD2 agrees at 13 bases. The CDR3 region is CATSRGLAGGPGTGELFF. CDR3 in DNA: TGTGCCACCAGCAGAGGACTAGCGGGGGGCCCCGGCACCGGGGAGCTGTTTTTT.